This T cell receptor beta chain was sequenced for a study of blood T cell repertoires in COVID-19 (dated by TCRdb to about 2020). For the study in its entirety: Collaborator samples came from the United States, Italy and Spain and covered acute and convalescent phases of COVID-19. Where available, HLA class I and class II types were taken from metadata supplied by the sample provider and were not determined by assay-based typing. Samples came from the ongoing ImmuneRACE study (first 160 participants) plus 1,254 subjects from 6 global collaborators. The repertoires were made available in a free public database intended to serve as a resource for research on the immune response to SARS-CoV-2. A de-identified subject ID, COVID-19 status, age in years and sex were almost always included in the sample metadata. The material from the prospective study consisted of cDNA or gDNA derived from T cells, B-cell-depleted T cells, or PBMCs. Deeply sampled blood TCRbeta repertoires from subjects exposed to, actively infected with, or recovered from COVID-19 were included in the dataset. The investigation overall reported the following: The amount of clinical and demographic metadata varied by source and participant and was provided uncurated.

The CDR3 sequence holds 14 residues, the cysteine and phenylalanine included. CDR3 DNA only is kept here, 42 bases in frame from base 1. Compared with germline, V lacks 8 bases and J lacks 7 bases; bases without a gene match: 11. CDR1 and CDR2 were assigned from the germline V gene as SNHLY and FYNNEI. About this clone itself: What this receptor recognizes is not known. No per-base quality is available; no much larger clone lies one base away.

TCRbeta CDR3 regions were amplified from genomic DNA by means of the immunoSEQ Assay, a bias-controlled multiplex PCR. In the original analysis: The number of nucleated cells in each sample was estimated from the amplification of reference gene primers within the assay. To quantify the absolute abundance of each unique TCRbeta CDR3 rearrangement, sequence reads were collapsed and filtered. For each sample, productive Simpson clonality was calculated as the square root of Simpson's diversity index across productive rearrangements. TCRdb mirrors the immuneACCESS table, restricted to in-frame sequences. Some clones are absent from its copies; in checked studies, under half trace to an unresolved V gene, and the reason for the others is unknown. V, J and clone size are taken as reported in that table, and D and trimming were inferred from the DNA itself. Across this sample there are about 210,000 clones, with more than 80% seen only once. The ten largest account for around 9.2% of the sample.

In the prospective study, participants were roughly 18 to 95 years old, resided in about two dozen geographic areas of the United States, and were enrolled through a virtual design. To assign participants to cohorts, the prospective study relied on clinical history that participants themselves reported in a screening survey and a study questionnaire. For ImmuneRACE Cohort 3, a participant was defined as recovered based on two consecutive negative NP/OP PCR tests, clearance by a healthcare professional, or resolution of symptoms. Each participant in the prospective study had whole blood, serum and a nasopharyngeal or oropharyngeal swab collected by mobile phlebotomists. Over a roughly 2-month period, participants in the prospective study had the option of providing additional blood draws and questionnaires. Prospective study blood samples were shipped either frozen or at room temperature before DNA extraction.

Recombination linked TRBV2 to TRBJ1-5, and 7 junction bases match TRBD1. The specimen sequenced was PBMCs or T cells enriched from blood (not recorded which). This clonotype was obtained from a man aged 40-50 years who had recovered from COVID-19. The CDR3 region: CASSVQGRRQPQHF. The DNA sequence is given as TGTGCCAGCTCGGTACAGGGGCGGAGGCAGCCCCAGCATTTT. The variable domain in full, with residues beyond the CDR3 obtained from the reference TRBV2 and TRBJ1-5 genes, is EPEVTQTPSHQVTQMGQEVILRCVPISNHLYFYWYRQILGQKVEFLVSFYNNEISEKSEIFDDQFSVERPDGSNFTLKIRSTKLEDSAMYFCASSVQGRRQPQHFGDGTRLSIL.